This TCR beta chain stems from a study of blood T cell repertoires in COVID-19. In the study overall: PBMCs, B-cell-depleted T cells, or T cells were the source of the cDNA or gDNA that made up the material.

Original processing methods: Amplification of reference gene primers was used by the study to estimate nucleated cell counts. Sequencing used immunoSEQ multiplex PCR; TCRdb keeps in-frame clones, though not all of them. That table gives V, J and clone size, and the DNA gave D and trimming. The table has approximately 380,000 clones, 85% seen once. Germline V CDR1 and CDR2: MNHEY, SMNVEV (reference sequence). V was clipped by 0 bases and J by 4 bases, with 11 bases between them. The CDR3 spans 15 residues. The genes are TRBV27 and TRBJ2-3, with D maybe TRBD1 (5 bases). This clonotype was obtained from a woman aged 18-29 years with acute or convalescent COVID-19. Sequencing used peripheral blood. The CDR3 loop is CASSLSPWGADTQYF. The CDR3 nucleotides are TGTGCCAGCAGTTTATCGCCCTGGGGCGCAGATACGCAGTATTTT.